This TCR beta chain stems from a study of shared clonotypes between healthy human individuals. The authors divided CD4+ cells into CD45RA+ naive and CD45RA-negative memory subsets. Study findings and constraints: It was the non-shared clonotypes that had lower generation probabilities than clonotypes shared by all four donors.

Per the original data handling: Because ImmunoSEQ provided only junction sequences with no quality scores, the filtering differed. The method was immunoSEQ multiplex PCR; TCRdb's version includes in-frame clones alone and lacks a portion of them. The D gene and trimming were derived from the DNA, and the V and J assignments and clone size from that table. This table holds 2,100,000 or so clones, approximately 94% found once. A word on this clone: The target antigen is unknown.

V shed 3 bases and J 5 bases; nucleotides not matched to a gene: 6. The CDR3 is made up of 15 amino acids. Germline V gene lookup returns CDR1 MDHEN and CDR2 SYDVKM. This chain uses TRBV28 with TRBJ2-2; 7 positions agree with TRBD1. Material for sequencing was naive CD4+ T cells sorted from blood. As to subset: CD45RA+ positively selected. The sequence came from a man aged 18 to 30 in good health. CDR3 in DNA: TGTGCCAGCAGTTTTCCTACACAGGGGACCGGGGAGCTGTTTTTT. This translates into CASSFPTQGTGELFF.